These T cell receptor beta chains were read from a single sample in a study of blood T cell repertoires in COVID-19. The assay was immunoSEQ multiplex PCR, and TCRdb's table has in-frame clones only and misses some. The data contain more than 250,000 clones, 85% to 90% of them singletons. Sequenced sample: PBMCs or T cells enriched from blood (not recorded which). All receptors come from a woman between 18 and 29 years old who had recovered from COVID-19. Both conserved end residues are trimmed from each CDR3. Clone size, where shown, is once, few, many, or a class for clones that have expanded.

clone_size j_call v_call cdr3_aa
. TRBJ1-2 TRBV5-1 ASSLFNTGGWSYGYT
. TRBJ1-1 TRBV2 ASSESGSGVVAF
. TRBJ2-1 TRBV5-1 ASSRAILAGSSYNEQF
once TRBJ2-3 TRBV7-2 ASSLERLAGTDTQY
. TRBJ1-2 TRBV19 ASSGDFPGYLYNYGYT
. TRBJ1-2 TRBV10-3 AIRKQGANYGYT
. TRBJ1-1 TRBV12-3/TRBV12-4 ASSPDRPEAF
. TRBJ2-1 TRBV15 ATSRDLGSGGFNEQF
. TRBJ2-7 TRBV28 ASSWAPSYEQY
. TRBJ1-1 TRBV4-1 ASSQDSRTGATEAF